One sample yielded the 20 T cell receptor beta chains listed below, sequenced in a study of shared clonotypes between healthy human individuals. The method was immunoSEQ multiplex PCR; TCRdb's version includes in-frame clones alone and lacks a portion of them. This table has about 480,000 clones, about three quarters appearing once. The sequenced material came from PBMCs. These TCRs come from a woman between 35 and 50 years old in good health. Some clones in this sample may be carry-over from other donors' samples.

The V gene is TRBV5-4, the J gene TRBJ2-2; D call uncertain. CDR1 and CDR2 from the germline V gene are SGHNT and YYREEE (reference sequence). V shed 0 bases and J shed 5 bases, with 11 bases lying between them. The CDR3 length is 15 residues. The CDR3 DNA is TGTGCCAGCAGCTTGGGGGATGGTCGGACCGGGGAGCTGTTTTTT. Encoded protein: CASSLGDGRTGELFF.

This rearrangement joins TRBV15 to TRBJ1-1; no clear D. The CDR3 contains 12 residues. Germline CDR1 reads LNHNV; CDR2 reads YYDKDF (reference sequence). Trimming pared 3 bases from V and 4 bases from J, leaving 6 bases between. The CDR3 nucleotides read TGTGCCACCAGCAGGTCTTTCACTGAAGCTTTCTTT. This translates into CATSRSFTEAFF.

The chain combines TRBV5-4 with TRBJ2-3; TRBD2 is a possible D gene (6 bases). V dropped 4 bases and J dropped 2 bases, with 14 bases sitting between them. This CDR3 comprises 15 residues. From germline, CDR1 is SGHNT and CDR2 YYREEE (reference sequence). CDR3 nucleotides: TGTGCCAGCAGCCGGGCGGGGACCTACACAGATACGCAGTATTTT. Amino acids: CASSRAGTYTDTQYF.

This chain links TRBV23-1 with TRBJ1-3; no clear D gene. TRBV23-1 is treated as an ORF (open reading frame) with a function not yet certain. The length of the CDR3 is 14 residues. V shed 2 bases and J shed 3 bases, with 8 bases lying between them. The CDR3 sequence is CASSQGLGGNTIYF. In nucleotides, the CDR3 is TGCGCCAGCAGTCAAGGATTGGGTGGAAACACCATATATTTT.

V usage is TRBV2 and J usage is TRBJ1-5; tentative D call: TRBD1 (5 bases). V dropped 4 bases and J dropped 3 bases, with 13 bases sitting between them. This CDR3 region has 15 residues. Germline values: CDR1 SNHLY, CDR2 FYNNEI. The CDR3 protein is CASSGASGDNQPQHF. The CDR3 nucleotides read TGTGCCAGCAGTGGAGCGTCGGGGGACAATCAGCCCCAGCATTTT.

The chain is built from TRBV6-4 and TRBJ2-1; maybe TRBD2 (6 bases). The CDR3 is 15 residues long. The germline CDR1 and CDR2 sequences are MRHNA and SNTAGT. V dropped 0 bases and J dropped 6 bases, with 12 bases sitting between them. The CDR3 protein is CASSDSRGGSNEQFF. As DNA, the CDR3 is TGTGCCAGCAGTGACTCGAGGGGAGGTTCCAATGAGCAGTTCTTC.

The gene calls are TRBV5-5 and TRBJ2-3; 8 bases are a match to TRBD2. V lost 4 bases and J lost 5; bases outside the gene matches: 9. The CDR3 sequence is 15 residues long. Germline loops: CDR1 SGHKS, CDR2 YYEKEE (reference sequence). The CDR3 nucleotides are TGTGCCAGCAGCCGTAGCGGGATAGTAGTAGATACGCAGTATTTT. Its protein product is CASSRSGIVVDTQYF.

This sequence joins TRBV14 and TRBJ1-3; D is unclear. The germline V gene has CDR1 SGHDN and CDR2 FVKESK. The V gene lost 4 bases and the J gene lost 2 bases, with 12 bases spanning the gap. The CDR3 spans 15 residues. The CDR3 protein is CASSRWGDAGNTIYF. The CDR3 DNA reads TGTGCCAGCAGCCGTTGGGGAGACGCTGGAAACACCATATATTTT.

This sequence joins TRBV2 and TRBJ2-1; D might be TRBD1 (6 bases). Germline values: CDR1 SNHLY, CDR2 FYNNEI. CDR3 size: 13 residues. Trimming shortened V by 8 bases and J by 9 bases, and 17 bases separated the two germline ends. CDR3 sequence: CASGQTQGFEQFF. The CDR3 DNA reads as TGTGCCAGCGGTCAAACACAGGGTTTTGAGCAGTTCTTC. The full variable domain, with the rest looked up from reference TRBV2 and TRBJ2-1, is EPEVTQTPSHQVTQMGQEVILRCVPISNHLYFYWYRQILGQKVEFLVSFYNNEISEKSEIFDDQFSVERPDGSNFTLKIRSTKLEDSAMYFCASGQTQGFEQFFGPGTRLTVL.

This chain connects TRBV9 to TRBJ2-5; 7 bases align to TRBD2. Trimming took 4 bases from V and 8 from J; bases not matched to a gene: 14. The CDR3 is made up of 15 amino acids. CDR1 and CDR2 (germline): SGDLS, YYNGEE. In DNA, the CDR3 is TGTGCCAGCAGCTCGATAGCGGGTACGGAGGCAACCCAGTACTTC. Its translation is CASSSIAGTEATQYF.

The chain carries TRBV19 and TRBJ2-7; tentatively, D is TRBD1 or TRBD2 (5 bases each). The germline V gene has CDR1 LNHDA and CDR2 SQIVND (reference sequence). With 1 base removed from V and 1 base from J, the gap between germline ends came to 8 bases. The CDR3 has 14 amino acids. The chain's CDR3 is CASSIAGGSYEQYF. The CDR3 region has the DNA TGTGCCAGTAGTATAGCTGGGGGTTCCTACGAGCAGTACTTC.

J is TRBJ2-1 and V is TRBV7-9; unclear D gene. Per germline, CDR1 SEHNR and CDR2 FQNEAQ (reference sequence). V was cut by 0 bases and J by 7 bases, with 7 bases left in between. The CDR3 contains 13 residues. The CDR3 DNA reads TGTGCCAGCAGCTTAGCGGTCCAGAATGAGCAGTTCTTC. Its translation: CASSLAVQNEQFF.

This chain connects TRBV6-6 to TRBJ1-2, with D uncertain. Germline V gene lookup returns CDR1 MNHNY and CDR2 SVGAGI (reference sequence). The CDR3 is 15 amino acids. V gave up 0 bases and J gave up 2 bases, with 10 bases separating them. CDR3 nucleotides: TGTGCCAGCAGTTACTCTAAGGGCTCAAACTATGGCTACACCTTC. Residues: CASSYSKGSNYGYTF.

This chain's CDR3 is CASSLVGEQYF. For the CDR3, the DNA is TGTGCCTCGTCATTAGTTGGCGAGCAGTACTTC. V gene TRBV10-3 combines with J gene TRBJ2-7; D not certain. V was trimmed by 11 bases and J by 6 bases, leaving 14 bases between them. The CDR3 loop spans 11 amino acids. Per germline, CDR1 ENHRY and CDR2 SYGVKD.

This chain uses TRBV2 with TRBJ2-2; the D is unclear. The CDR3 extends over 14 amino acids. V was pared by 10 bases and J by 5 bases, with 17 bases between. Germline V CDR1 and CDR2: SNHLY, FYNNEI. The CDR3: CAKRTPSPTGELFF. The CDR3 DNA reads TGTGCCAAACGCACCCCGTCACCGACCGGGGAGCTGTTTTTT.

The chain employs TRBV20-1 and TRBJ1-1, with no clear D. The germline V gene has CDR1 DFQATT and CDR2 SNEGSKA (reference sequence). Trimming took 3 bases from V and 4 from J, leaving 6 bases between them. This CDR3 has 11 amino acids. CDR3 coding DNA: TGCAGTGCTAGCACCTTCACTGAAGCTTTCTTT. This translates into CSASTFTEAFF.

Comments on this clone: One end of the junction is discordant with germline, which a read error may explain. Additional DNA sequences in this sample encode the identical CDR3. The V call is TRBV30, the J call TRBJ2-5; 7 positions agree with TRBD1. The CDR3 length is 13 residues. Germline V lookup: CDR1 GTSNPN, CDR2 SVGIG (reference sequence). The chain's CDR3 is CAWSEGAQETQYF. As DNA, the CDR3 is TGTGCTTGGAGTGAGGGGGCCCAAGAGACCCAGTACTTC.

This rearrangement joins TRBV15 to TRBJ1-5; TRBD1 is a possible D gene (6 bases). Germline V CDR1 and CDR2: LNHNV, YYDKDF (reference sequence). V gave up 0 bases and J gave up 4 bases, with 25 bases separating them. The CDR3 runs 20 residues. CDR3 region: CATSREVFAVPGTINQPQHF. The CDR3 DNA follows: TGTGCCACCAGCAGAGAGGTATTCGCTGTGCCCGGGACAATAAATCAGCCCCAGCATTTT.

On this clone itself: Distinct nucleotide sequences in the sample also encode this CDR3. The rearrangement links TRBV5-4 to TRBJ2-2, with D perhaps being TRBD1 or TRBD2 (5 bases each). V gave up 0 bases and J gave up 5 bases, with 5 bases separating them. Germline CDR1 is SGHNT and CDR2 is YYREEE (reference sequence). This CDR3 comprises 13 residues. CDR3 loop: CASSLGGTGELFF. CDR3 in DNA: TGTGCCAGCAGCTTGGGGGGGACCGGGGAGCTGTTTTTT.

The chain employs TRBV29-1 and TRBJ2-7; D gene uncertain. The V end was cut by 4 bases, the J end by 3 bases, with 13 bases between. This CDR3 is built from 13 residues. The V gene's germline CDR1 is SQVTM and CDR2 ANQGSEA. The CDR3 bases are TGCAGCGTTGGATTTGACCCTTACTACGAGCAGTACTTC. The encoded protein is CSVGFDPYYEQYF.